The 21 T cell receptor beta chains in this list originate from one sample, sequenced in a study of control samples from healthy donors and cancer patients. Clones were sequenced by immunoSEQ multiplex PCR, and TCRdb holds only the in-frame ones, with some missing. This sample yields tens of thousands of clones, of which 65% to 90% are seen a single time; about 2.8% belongs to the top ten. Source material: PBMCs. These TCRs come from a woman aged 50 to 65 with lung cancer.

The rearrangement links TRBV5-1 to TRBJ1-1; no clear D gene. The V end was cut by 4 bases, the J end by 1 base, with 11 bases between. This CDR3 contains 14 residues. CDR1 SGHRS and CDR2 YFSETQ come from the germline V gene. The CDR3 sequence is CASSNQDPNTEAFF. CDR3 sequence (DNA): TGCGCCAGCAGCAATCAGGACCCGAACACTGAAGCTTTCTTT. The complete variable domain, with remaining parts taken from reference TRBV5-1 and TRBJ1-1, reads KAGVTQTPRYLIKTRGQQVTLSCSPISGHRSVSWYQQTPGQGLQFLFEYFSETQRNKGNFPGRFSGRQFSNSRSEMNVSTLELGDSALYLCASSNQDPNTEAFFGQGTRLTVV.

The rearrangement uses TRBV30 and TRBJ1-2; D may be TRBD1 (6 bases). Trimming pared 1 base from V and 4 bases from J, leaving 16 bases between. The CDR3 is 15 residues long. Germline assignment: CDR1 GTSNPN and CDR2 SVGIG (reference sequence). The CDR3 nucleotides are TGTGCCTGGAGTGAAGGGCAGGGGATGATCTATGGCTACACCTTC. Residues: CAWSEGQGMIYGYTF. The full variable domain, completed using reference TRBV30 and TRBJ1-2, is SQTIHQWPATLVQPVGSPLSLECTVEGTSNPNLYWYRQAAGRGLQLLFYSVGIGQISSEVPQNLSASRPQDRQFILSSKKLLLSDSGFYLCAWSEGQGMIYGYTFGSGTRLTVV.

The J gene is TRBJ2-2, the V gene TRBV24-1, with D possibly TRBD1 on 5 matching bases. Per germline, CDR1 KGHDR and CDR2 SFDVKD. V lost 3 bases to trimming and J lost 0 bases, with 16 bases between them. This CDR3 has 18 residues. The CDR3 nucleotides read TGTGCCACCAGTGATCCATACACAGGCTTCTCGAACACCGGGGAGCTGTTTTTT. It yields the protein CATSDPYTGFSNTGELFF.

The rearrangement uses TRBV5-4 and TRBJ2-2; TRBD2 matches 16 bases. With 4 bases clipped from V and 7 bases from J, the junction kept 4 bases outside the gene matches. Germline CDR1 and CDR2: SGHNT and YYREEE (reference sequence). The CDR3 has 16 amino acids. This chain's CDR3 is CASSPGLAGGDGELFF. Here the CDR3 DNA reads TGTGCCAGCAGCCCGGGACTAGCGGGGGGGGACGGGGAGCTGTTTTTT.

This chain connects TRBV4-3 to TRBJ2-2; 8 nucleotides match TRBD1. Germline CDR1 reads LGHNA; CDR2 reads YSLEER. The CDR3 has 16 residues. Germline trimming cut 3 bases from V and 3 bases from J; bases unmatched to any gene: 6. The CDR3 nucleotides are TGCGCCAGCAGCCAGGACAGGGTTTCCGACACCGGGGAGCTGTTTTTT. Encoded protein: CASSQDRVSDTGELFF.

This clone rates as medium-sized. The gene calls are TRBV6-4 and TRBJ2-7, with D possibly called TRBD1 or TRBD2 (5 bases each). The V end was cut by 8 bases, the J end by 4 bases, with 21 bases between. Per the germline V gene, CDR1 is MRHNA and CDR2 is SNTAGT. There are 15 residues in the CDR3. CDR3 coding DNA: TGTGCCAGCGACCAGGGTAAGGGACCCTTGTACGAGCAGTACTTC. This codes for CASDQGKGPLYEQYF.

This clone has more than one count but fewer than ten. This CDR3 reads CASSLTQGASSYNEQFF. CDR3 in DNA: TGTGCCAGCAGCTTGACCCAGGGGGCTAGCTCCTACAATGAGCAGTTCTTC. This chain connects TRBV5-4 to TRBJ2-1; 8 nucleotides line up with TRBD1. The V segment lost 1 base and the J segment 0 bases; nucleotides outside the gene matches: 6. CDR3 size: 17 residues. Per the germline V gene, CDR1 is SGHNT and CDR2 is YYREEE (reference sequence).

The gene calls are TRBV7-9 and TRBJ2-7; tentatively, D is TRBD2 (7 bases). CDR1 SEHNR and CDR2 FQNEAQ come from the germline V gene (reference sequence). V was clipped by 8 bases and J by 0 bases, with 14 bases between them. CDR3 length equals 14 residues. The CDR3 sequence is CASARGAGSYEQYF. The CDR3 DNA is TGTGCCAGCGCCCGGGGGGCCGGCTCCTACGAGCAGTACTTC.

This clone was picked up a small number of times. This chain links TRBV29-1 with TRBJ2-3; a possible D gene is TRBD1 (6 bases). CDR1 is SQVTM, CDR2 ANQGSEA, per germline. Trimming stripped 7 bases from V and 1 base from J, with 15 bases between. CDR3 size: 14 residues. Here the CDR3 reads CSARSWTGTDTQYF. The CDR3, as DNA: TGCAGCGCCCGAAGTTGGACAGGCACAGATACGCAGTATTTT.

The chain uses TRBV3-1 (or the pseudogene TRBV3-2) and TRBJ1-6, with 8 bases identical to TRBD1. Germline V gene lookup returns CDR1 LGHDT and CDR2 YNNKEL (reference sequence). Trimming removed 4 bases from V and 6 bases from J; junction bases left unmatched: 5. This CDR3 contains 15 residues. CDR3 amino acids: CASSLSDRANSPLHF. Here the CDR3 DNA reads TGTGCCAGCAGCCTTTCGGACAGGGCTAATTCACCCCTCCACTTT.

The J gene is TRBJ2-7, the V gene TRBV20-1, with 8 bases that match TRBD1. The CDR3 loop spans 11 amino acids. Germline V gene lookup returns CDR1 DFQATT and CDR2 SNEGSKA (reference sequence). The CDR3 DNA sequence: TGCAGAATGGACAGGGACCACGAGCAGTACTTC. Protein sequence: CRMDRDHEQYF.

In its sample, this clone was seen once. The genes are TRBV7-8 and TRBJ1-5, with 7 nucleotides matching TRBD1. The ends lost 3 bases at V and 1 base at J; junction bases unmatched: 9. Germline V gene data show CDR1 as SGHVS and CDR2 as FQNEAQ. The CDR3 length is 17 residues. DNA of the CDR3: TGTGCCAGCAGCTTGTATCTCGCGACAGGGAGCAATCAGCCCCAGCATTTT. Protein: CASSLYLATGSNQPQHF.

This clone was seen just once. The genes are TRBV2 and TRBJ1-3; D not resolved. Germline CDR1 SNHLY, CDR2 FYNNEI. V lost 5 bases and J 4 bases, leaving 9 bases between the germline ends. The CDR3 contains 13 residues. As DNA, the CDR3 is TGTGCCAGCAGTTCTACCGAAGGAAACACCATATATTTT. Its protein product is CASSSTEGNTIYF.

The chain is built from TRBV10-3 and TRBJ2-7; no definite D call. The CDR3 runs 15 residues. Looked up from germline, CDR1 is ENHRY and CDR2 is SYGVKD. V gave up 2 bases and J gave up 3 bases, with 14 bases separating them. CDR3 sequence (DNA): TGTGCCATCAGTGAGGGTGGGCAGATAGGCTACGAGCAGTACTTC. Its protein product is CAISEGGQIGYEQYF.

This clone has more than one count but fewer than ten. The CDR3 DNA follows: TGTGCCAGCAGCTTACGCAGGGAAGACACAGATACGCAGTATTTT. Protein sequence: CASSLRREDTDTQYF. The chain joins TRBV7-2 to TRBJ2-3, with D perhaps TRBD1 (5 bases). CDR3 length: 15 residues. Germline V gene sequence: CDR1 SGHTA, CDR2 FQGNSA. The V end lost 2 bases, the J end lost 2 bases, and 11 bases lay between the germline ends.

The chain combines TRBV2 with TRBJ2-5; TRBD2 agrees at 8 bases. The CDR3 extends over 15 amino acids. J was trimmed by 2 bases and V by 6 bases; bases with no gene match: 8. Germline assignment: CDR1 SNHLY and CDR2 FYNNEI. CDR3: CASRASGGGQETQYF. DNA for the CDR3: TGTGCCAGCAGGGCGTCCGGGGGGGGACAAGAGACCCAGTACTTC.

The chain is built from TRBV2 and TRBJ1-1; perhaps TRBD1 as D (5 bases). The germline V gene encodes CDR1 SNHLY and CDR2 FYNNEI. The CDR3 runs to 13 residues. Trimming shortened V by 7 bases and J by 3 bases, and 12 bases separated the two germline ends. This CDR3 reads CASTRGRDTEAFF. For the CDR3, the DNA is TGTGCCAGCACTCGGGGACGAGACACTGAAGCTTTCTTT.

V and J are TRBV5-6 and TRBJ2-7, with D unresolved. V lost 4 bases and J 4 bases, leaving 6 bases between the germline ends. The CDR3 is 11 amino acids. Germline values: CDR1 SGHDT, CDR2 YYEEEE. The DNA for the CDR3 is TGTGCCAGCAGCCGAGAGTACGAGCAGTACTTC. Protein product: CASSREYEQYF.

The chain uses TRBV6-1 and TRBJ1-5; unclear D gene. CDR3 length: 11 amino acids. Trimming took 2 bases from V and 16 from J, leaving 12 bases between them. Germline V gives CDR1 MNHNS, CDR2 SASEGT. CDR3 sequence reads: CASSEWFEHHF. CDR3 DNA sequence: TGTGCCAGCAGTGAATGGTTCGAACACCATTTT.

CDR3 protein: CASSAYSGGTDTQYF. Written as DNA, the CDR3 is TGTGCCAGCAGCGCATATAGCGGGGGCACAGATACGCAGTATTTT. The rearrangement joins TRBV9 to TRBJ2-3; 8 bases map to TRBD2. CDR1 is SGDLS and CDR2 is YYNGEE in the germline V gene. Germline trimming cut 3 bases from V and 1 base from J; bases unmatched to any gene: 4. CDR3 length: 15 residues.

V and J are TRBV4-2 and TRBJ2-7; no reliable D call. CDR1 is LGHNA and CDR2 is YNFKEQ in the germline V gene. The ends were cut back, 0 bases at V and 3 bases at J, with 9 bases in the middle. This CDR3 comprises 14 residues. The CDR3 loop reads CASSQDFGYYEQYF. In nucleotides, the CDR3 is TGTGCCAGCAGCCAAGATTTTGGTTACTACGAGCAGTACTTC.